This T cell receptor beta chain was sequenced in a study of T cell changes during pregnancy in multiple sclerosis (dated by TCRdb to the late 2010s). With respect to the entire study: In women with multiple sclerosis, the researchers looked at how the T cell repertoire shifted as pregnancy progressed.

Receptors were amplified or captured by the immunoSEQ multiplex PCR assay. TCRdb retrieved this table from immuneACCESS and kept in-frame rearrangements only. Not all clones are present; in checked studies, unresolved V genes account for under half, and no reason is known for the remainder. Within this sample are 100,000 or so clones, with about nine tenths of them counted one time only. Just under 2% of the sample is in the top ten clones. As regards this clone: Its antigen remains unidentified. The sample holds no much larger clone one base away, and base qualities are not on file.

CDR3 length: 12 amino acids, cysteine to phenylalanine. The read is trimmed to its CDR3 DNA, 36 bases read in frame from base 1. Deletion took 6 bases off V and 6 bases off J, with a span of 13 bases between the germline ends. Reading the germline V gene (reference sequence) gives CDR1 GTSNPN and CDR2 SVGIG. The sequence was obtained from a female donor with multiple sclerosis, enrolled in a pregnancy study. The sequence is built from TRBV30 and TRBJ2-3, with a tentative D gene TRBD2 over 5 matching bases. Sequences were derived from peripheral blood, sampled after pregnancy. The DNA sequence follows: TGTGCCTGCAAGCGGATCCAGGATACGCAGTATTTT. It is translated as CACKRIQDTQYF.